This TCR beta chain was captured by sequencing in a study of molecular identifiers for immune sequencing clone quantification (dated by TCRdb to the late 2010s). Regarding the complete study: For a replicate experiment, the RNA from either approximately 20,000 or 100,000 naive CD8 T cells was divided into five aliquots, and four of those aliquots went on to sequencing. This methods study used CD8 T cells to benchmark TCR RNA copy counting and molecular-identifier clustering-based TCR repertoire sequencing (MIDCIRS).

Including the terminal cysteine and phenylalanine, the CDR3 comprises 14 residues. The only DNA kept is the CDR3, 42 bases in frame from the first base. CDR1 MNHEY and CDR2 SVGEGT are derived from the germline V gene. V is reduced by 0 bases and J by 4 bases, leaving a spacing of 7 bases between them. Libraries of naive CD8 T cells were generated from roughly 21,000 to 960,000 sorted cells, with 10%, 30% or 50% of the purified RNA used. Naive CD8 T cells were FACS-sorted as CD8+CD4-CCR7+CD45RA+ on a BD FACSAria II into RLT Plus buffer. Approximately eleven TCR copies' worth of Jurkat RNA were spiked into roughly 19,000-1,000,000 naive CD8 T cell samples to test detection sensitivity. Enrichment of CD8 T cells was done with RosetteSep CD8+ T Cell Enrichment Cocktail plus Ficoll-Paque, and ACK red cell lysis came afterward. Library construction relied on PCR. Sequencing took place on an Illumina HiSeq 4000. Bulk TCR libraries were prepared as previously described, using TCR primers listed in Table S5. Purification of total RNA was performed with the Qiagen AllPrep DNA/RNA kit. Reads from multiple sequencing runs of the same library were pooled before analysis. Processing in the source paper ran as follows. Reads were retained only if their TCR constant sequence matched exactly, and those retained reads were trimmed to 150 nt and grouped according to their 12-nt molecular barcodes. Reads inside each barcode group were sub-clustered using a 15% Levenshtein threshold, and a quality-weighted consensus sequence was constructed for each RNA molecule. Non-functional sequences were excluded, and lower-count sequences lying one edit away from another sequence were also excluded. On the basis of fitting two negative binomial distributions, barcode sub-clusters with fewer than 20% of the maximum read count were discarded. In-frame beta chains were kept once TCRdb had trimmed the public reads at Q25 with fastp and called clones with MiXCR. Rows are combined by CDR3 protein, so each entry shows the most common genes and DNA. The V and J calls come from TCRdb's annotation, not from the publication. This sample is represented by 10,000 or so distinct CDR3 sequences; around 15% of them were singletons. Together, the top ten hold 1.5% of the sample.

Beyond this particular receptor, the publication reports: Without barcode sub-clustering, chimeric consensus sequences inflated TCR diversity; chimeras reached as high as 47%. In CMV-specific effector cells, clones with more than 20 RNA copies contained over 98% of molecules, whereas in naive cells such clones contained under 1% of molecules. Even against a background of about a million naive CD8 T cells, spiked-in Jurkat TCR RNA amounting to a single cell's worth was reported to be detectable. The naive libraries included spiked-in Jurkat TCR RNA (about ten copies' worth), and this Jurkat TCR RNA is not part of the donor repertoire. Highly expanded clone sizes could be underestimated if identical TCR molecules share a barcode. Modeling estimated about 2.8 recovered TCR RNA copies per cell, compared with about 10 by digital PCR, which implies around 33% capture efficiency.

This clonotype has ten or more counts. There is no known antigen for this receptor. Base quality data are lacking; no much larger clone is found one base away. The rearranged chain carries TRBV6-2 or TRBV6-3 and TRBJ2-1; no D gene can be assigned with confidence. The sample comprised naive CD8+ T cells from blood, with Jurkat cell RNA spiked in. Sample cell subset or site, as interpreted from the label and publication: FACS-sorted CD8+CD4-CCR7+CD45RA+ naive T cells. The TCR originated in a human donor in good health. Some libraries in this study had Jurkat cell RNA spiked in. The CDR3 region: CASSYSTEYNEQFF. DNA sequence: TGTGCCAGCAGTTACTCGACGGAGTACAATGAGCAGTTCTTC.